Below, 30 T cell receptor beta chains from the same sample are listed, as sequenced in a study of radiation and T cells in renal cell carcinoma. TCRdb's table, derived via immunoSEQ multiplex PCR, lists solely in-frame clones and lacks some. The sample consists of 130,000 or so clones, roughly 83% of them appearing once. Time point defined: baseline pretreatment blood. Sample treatment: 15 Gy SBRT to primary tumor, nephrectomy 4 weeks later. This specimen was blood, taken from a patient whose treatment included radiotherapy and nephrectomy. The receptors were gathered from a woman aged 45-60 years with renal cell carcinoma.

This clone appeared a single time. The chain joins TRBV5-1 to TRBJ2-5, with no clear D. Per the germline V gene, CDR1 is SGHRS and CDR2 is YFSETQ. This CDR3 is built from 14 residues. The V end was cut by 0 bases, the J end by 5 bases, with 11 bases between. CDR3: CASSLEPSLETQYF. CDR3 nucleotides: TGCGCCAGCAGCTTGGAGCCTTCCCTCGAGACCCAGTACTTC.

Points on this clone: In the same sample, other DNA sequences code for this CDR3. The chain links TRBV5-1 to TRBJ2-3; D is unresolved. There are 14 residues in the CDR3. The ends were cut back, 0 bases at V and 3 bases at J, with 8 bases in the middle. Germline V lookup: CDR1 SGHRS, CDR2 YFSETQ. Here the CDR3 DNA reads TGCGCCAGCAGCTTGGCCAGTGGGACAGATACGCAGTATTTT. It is translated as CASSLASGTDTQYF.

The V gene is TRBV11-2, the J gene TRBJ1-2; no firm D call. CDR1 and CDR2 from the germline V gene are SGHAT and FQNNGV. With 1 base removed from V and 4 bases from J, the gap between germline ends came to 7 bases. CDR3 size: 13 residues. In DNA form, the CDR3 reads TGTGCCAGCAGCTTAGGCGGTCCCTATGGCTACACCTTC. Protein sequence: CASSLGGPYGYTF.

This clone was counted once. V usage is TRBV9 and J usage is TRBJ2-1, with D possibly TRBD2 on 6 matching bases. The germline V gene has CDR1 SGDLS and CDR2 YYNGEE. Trimming shortened V by 0 bases and J by 6 bases, and 16 bases separated the two germline ends. CDR3 size: 16 residues. CDR3 loop: CASSVAGGIRANEQFF. In nucleotides, the CDR3 is TGTGCCAGCAGCGTAGCTGGGGGGATAAGGGCCAATGAGCAGTTCTTC. The variable domain in full, completed from reference TRBV9 and TRBJ2-1, reads DSGVTQTPKHLITATGQRVTLRCSPRSGDLSVYWYQQSLDQGLQFLIQYYNGEERAKGNILERFSAQQFPDLHSELNLSSLELGDSALYFCASSVAGGIRANEQFFGPGTRLTVL.

The rearrangement links TRBV7-9 to TRBJ1-2; 9 bases map to TRBD1. The ends lost 0 bases at V and 5 bases at J; junction bases unmatched: 1. The length of the CDR3 is 14 residues. Germline V CDR1 and CDR2: SEHNR, FQNEAQ (reference sequence). As DNA, the CDR3 is TGTGCCAGCAGCTTAGCCGGGACAGGGTATGGCTACACCTTC. Protein: CASSLAGTGYGYTF.

V usage is TRBV4-3 and J usage is TRBJ2-5, with 14 bases that match TRBD2. V lost 4 bases, J lost 3 bases, and 1 base stayed unmatched. Per germline, CDR1 LGHNA and CDR2 YSLEER. CDR3 length: 15 residues. The CDR3 region has the DNA TGCGCCAGCAGCCGGGGACTAGCGGGGGAAGAGACCCAGTACTTC. Amino acids: CASSRGLAGEETQYF.

The chain joins TRBV2 to TRBJ1-3, with TRBD1 matching 9 bases. Trimming took 6 bases from V and 1 from J; bases not matched to a gene: 7. The CDR3 is 16 amino acids. The V gene's germline CDR1 is SNHLY and CDR2 FYNNEI. CDR3 sequence reads: CASSETGGASGNTIYF. As DNA, the CDR3 is TGTGCCAGCAGCGAAACAGGGGGCGCTTCTGGAAACACCATATATTTT.

This clone was observed once. J is TRBJ2-1 and V is TRBV5-1; tentatively, D is TRBD2 (6 bases). Per germline, CDR1 SGHRS and CDR2 YFSETQ. This CDR3 spans 16 amino acids. Trimming removed 5 bases from V and 0 bases from J, with 15 bases in between. CDR3 protein: CASRQIAELSYNEQFF. As DNA, the CDR3 is TGCGCCAGCAGACAGATAGCGGAGCTCTCCTACAATGAGCAGTTCTTC.

This chain joins TRBV29-1 and TRBJ1-1; TRBD1 matches 7 bases. The germline CDR1 and CDR2 sequences are SQVTM and ANQGSEA. V trimming: 7 bases; J trimming: 1 base; junction bases outside the gene matches: 3. The CDR3 consists of 12 residues. CDR3 residues: CSAGQANTEAFF. DNA for the CDR3: TGCAGCGCCGGACAGGCGAACACTGAAGCTTTCTTT. Variable domain in full (rest from reference TRBV29-1 and TRBJ1-1): SAVISQKPSRDICQRGTSLTIQCQVDSQVTMMFWYRQQPGQSLTLIATANQGSEATYESGFVIDKFPISRPNLTFSTLTVSNMSPEDSSIYLCSAGQANTEAFFGQGTRLTVV.

The chain recombines TRBV5-4 with TRBJ1-3; possibly TRBD1 for D (6 bases). From germline, CDR1 is SGHNT and CDR2 YYREEE (reference sequence). The CDR3 extends over 13 amino acids. Trimming pared 3 bases from V and 2 bases from J, leaving 6 bases between. CDR3 loop: CASSYRAGNTIYF. The CDR3 nucleotides read TGTGCCAGCAGCTACAGGGCTGGAAACACCATATATTTT. The whole variable domain, filled in from reference TRBV5-4 and TRBJ1-3, reads ETGVTQSPTHLIKTRGQQVTLRCSSQSGHNTVSWYQQALGQGPQFIFQYYREEENGRGNFPPRFSGLQFPNYSSELNVNALELDDSALYLCASSYRAGNTIYFGEGSWLTVV.

The chain links TRBV29-1 to TRBJ2-3; 8 bases map to TRBD2. CDR3 length: 12 residues. Germline-derived CDR1 and CDR2 are SQVTM and ANQGSEA. J was trimmed by 4 bases and V by 8 bases; bases with no gene match: 5. CDR3 DNA: TGCAGCTGGGCCGGGGGGGCAGATACGCAGTATTTT. Encoded protein: CSWAGGADTQYF.

The V call is TRBV7-9, the J call TRBJ2-5; 8 bases map to TRBD1. J gave up 5 bases and V 6 bases, and 5 bases lay outside the gene matches. The CDR3 is made up of 13 amino acids. Per the germline V gene, CDR1 is SEHNR and CDR2 is FQNEAQ (reference sequence). CDR3 bases: TGTGCCAGCAGTCGGGACAGGCCGGAGACCCAGTACTTC. It translates to CASSRDRPETQYF.

This clone has only a few counts. The chain combines TRBV6-5 with TRBJ1-6; 10 positions match TRBD1. Germline trimming cut 5 bases from V and 9 bases from J; bases unmatched to any gene: 7. Germline V gives CDR1 MNHEY, CDR2 SVGAGI. This CDR3 comprises 15 residues. For the CDR3, the DNA is TGTGCCAGCAGTCCTTCGGGACAGGGGACTTCACCCCTCCACTTT. Residues: CASSPSGQGTSPLHF.

The chain carries TRBV19 and TRBJ1-2; D remains unclear. Per germline, CDR1 LNHDA and CDR2 SQIVND (reference sequence). The CDR3 has 12 amino acids. Between the trimmed V and J ends, which lost 4 bases and 5 bases, there was a span of 8 bases. In DNA form, the CDR3 reads TGTGCCAGTAGTACCAGACAATATGGCTACACCTTC. The encoded protein is CASSTRQYGYTF.

The rearrangement joins TRBV18 to TRBJ1-6, with D possibly matching TRBD1 (5 bases). Per germline, CDR1 KGHSH and CDR2 LQKENI. The CDR3 spans 15 residues. Trimming pared 3 bases from V and 7 bases from J, leaving 13 bases between. The CDR3 bases are TGTGCCAGCTCACCCAACAAACCAGGGAATTCACCCCTCCACTTT. Translation: CASSPNKPGNSPLHF.

V usage is TRBV5-1 and J usage is TRBJ1-2, with D perhaps TRBD1 (5 bases). This CDR3 region has 13 residues. V was cut by 1 base and J by 2 bases, with 6 bases left in between. In germline, CDR1 is SGHRS, CDR2 YFSETQ. The CDR3 region has the DNA TGCGCCAGCAGCTTGAACAGGAACTATGGCTACACCTTC. As protein: CASSLNRNYGYTF.

The genes are TRBV5-1 and TRBJ2-5; either TRBD1 or TRBD2 may supply D (5 bases each). CDR3 size: 13 residues. Between the trimmed V and J ends, which lost 3 bases and 4 bases, there was a span of 10 bases. CDR1 is SGHRS and CDR2 is YFSETQ in the germline V gene. The CDR3 bases are TGCGCCAGCAGCTGGGGGTCCGGAGAGACCCAGTACTTC. Translated: CASSWGSGETQYF. The entire variable domain, with the rest obtained from reference TRBV5-1 and TRBJ2-5, is as follows: KAGVTQTPRYLIKTRGQQVTLSCSPISGHRSVSWYQQTPGQGLQFLFEYFSETQRNKGNFPGRFSGRQFSNSRSEMNVSTLELGDSALYLCASSWGSGETQYFGPGTRLLVL.

The chain links TRBV4-3 to TRBJ1-3, with 7 bases that match TRBD1. J was trimmed by 4 bases and V by 1 base; bases with no gene match: 7. The CDR3 covers 16 residues. The germline CDR1 and CDR2 sequences are LGHNA and YSLEER. DNA for the CDR3: TGCGCCAGCAGCCAAGGGGGGGACAGCCTGGGAAACACCATATATTTT. This codes for CASSQGGDSLGNTIYF.

The DNA for the CDR3 is TGTGCCAGCAGCCAAGACCCCCTGGGGACAGGGGACTCTGGGGCCAACGTCCTGACTTTC. Protein sequence: CASSQDPLGTGDSGANVLTF. V usage is TRBV4-2 and J usage is TRBJ2-6; TRBD1 matches 10 bases. This CDR3 region has 20 residues. With V trimmed by 0 bases and J by 0 bases, 8 bases remained unmatched. Looked up from germline, CDR1 is LGHNA and CDR2 is YNFKEQ.

The chain joins TRBV7-6 to TRBJ1-1; D is uncertain. CDR3 length: 14 residues. Germline CDR1 and CDR2: SGHVS and FNYEAQ. The V gene lost 6 bases and the J gene lost 0 bases, with 11 bases spanning the gap. The CDR3 DNA reads TGTGCCAGCAGTGCCAACAGAATGAACACTGAAGCTTTCTTT. Translated: CASSANRMNTEAFF.

The V call is TRBV9, the J call TRBJ1-2; D unclear. The CDR3 runs 15 residues. The ends were cut back, 3 bases at V and 1 base at J, with 13 bases in the middle. CDR1 and CDR2 (germline): SGDLS, YYNGEE. The CDR3 sequence: CASSAPVGLNYGYTF. The CDR3 DNA sequence: TGTGCCAGCAGCGCCCCGGTGGGTCTTAACTATGGCTACACCTTC.

In the case of this clone: Compared with germline, one end of the junction differs, possibly owing to a read error. This chain links TRBV27 with TRBJ2-2, with 9 nucleotides matching TRBD1. Germline V gene data show CDR1 as MNHEY and CDR2 as SMNVEV (reference sequence). This CDR3 comprises 14 residues. CDR3 protein: CARRQGVGTGELLF. For the CDR3, the DNA is TGTGCCAGAAGACAGGGGGTGGGGACCGGGGAGCTGCTTTTT.

This chain links TRBV2 with TRBJ1-2; D uncertain. Germline values: CDR1 SNHLY, CDR2 FYNNEI. Between the trimmed V and J ends, which lost 4 bases and 4 bases, there was a span of 10 bases. The CDR3 sequence is 13 residues long. This CDR3 reads CASSGAGTYGYTF. DNA of the CDR3: TGTGCCAGCAGTGGTGCGGGTACCTATGGCTACACCTTC.

The table lists this clone with a count of one. CDR3 protein: CASSLVGQLTMPDYEQYF. Written as DNA, the CDR3 is TGCGCCAGCAGCTTGGTGGGGCAGCTAACGATGCCGGACTACGAGCAGTACTTC. The chain is built from TRBV5-1 and TRBJ2-7; D possibly corresponds to TRBD1 (5 bases). The CDR3 sequence is 18 residues long. The V gene lost 0 bases and the J gene lost 3 bases, with 22 bases spanning the gap. Germline CDR1 SGHRS, CDR2 YFSETQ.

V gene TRBV6-4 combines with J gene TRBJ2-3; D is ambiguous. This CDR3 has 13 amino acids. The V gene lost 5 bases and the J gene lost 1 base, with 7 bases spanning the gap. Germline V lookup: CDR1 MRHNA, CDR2 SNTAGT. Written as DNA, the CDR3 is TGTGCCAGCAGTCTGGACGGCACAGATACGCAGTATTTT. It translates to CASSLDGTDTQYF.

The chain combines TRBV5-1 with TRBJ2-7; the match to TRBD1 covers 7 bases. Germline CDR1 and CDR2: SGHRS and YFSETQ. This CDR3 is built from 15 residues. Germline trimming cut 3 bases from V and 2 bases from J; bases unmatched to any gene: 8. The CDR3 coding sequence is TGCGCCAGCAGCTCGGAGGAGACAGGGACCTACGAGCAGTACTTC. As protein: CASSSEETGTYEQYF.

The chain is built from TRBV6-5 and TRBJ2-7; 8 positions agree with TRBD2. This CDR3 is built from 13 residues. Losses at the gene ends were 11 bases for V and 7 bases for J; bases not matched to a gene: 13. Germline V CDR1 and CDR2: MNHEY, SVGAGI. The CDR3 DNA follows: TGTGCCCGCGAGGCAGCGGGAGATGAAGAGCAGTACTTC. Translation: CAREAAGDEEQYF.

The chain links TRBV25-1 to TRBJ1-4, with unresolved D. Trimming took off 1 base at V and 9 bases at J, with 12 bases between the two ends. Looked up from germline, CDR1 is MGHDK and CDR2 is SYGVNS. The CDR3 has 14 amino acids. As DNA, the CDR3 is TGTGCCAGCAGTGAATCCTCCCCGTGGAAAAAACTGTTTTTT. Its translation is CASSESSPWKKLFF. Supplemented by reference TRBV25-1 and TRBJ1-4, the full variable domain reads EADIYQTPRYLVIGTGKKITLECSQTMGHDKMYWYQQDPGMELHLIHYSYGVNSTEKGDLSSESTVSRIRTEHFPLTLESARPSHTSQYLCASSESSPWKKLFFGSGTQLSVL.

This chain uses TRBV5-1 with TRBJ2-5; the D is unclear. This CDR3 has 15 residues. The ends were cut back, 5 bases at V and 1 base at J, with 15 bases in the middle. In germline, CDR1 is SGHRS, CDR2 YFSETQ. The chain's CDR3 is CASSPDRLSQETQYF. The CDR3 DNA reads TGCGCCAGCAGTCCGGACCGACTTAGCCAAGAGACCCAGTACTTC.

The chain recombines TRBV5-6 with TRBJ2-7; 12 nucleotides align to TRBD1. The CDR3 length is 17 residues. From germline, CDR1 is SGHDT and CDR2 YYEEEE. Losses at the gene ends were 3 bases for V and 7 bases for J; bases not matched to a gene: 14. The CDR3 loop is CASSSGTGGSVYGEQYF. Here the CDR3 DNA reads TGTGCCAGCAGCTCCGGGACAGGGGGCTCCGTTTATGGAGAGCAGTACTTC.